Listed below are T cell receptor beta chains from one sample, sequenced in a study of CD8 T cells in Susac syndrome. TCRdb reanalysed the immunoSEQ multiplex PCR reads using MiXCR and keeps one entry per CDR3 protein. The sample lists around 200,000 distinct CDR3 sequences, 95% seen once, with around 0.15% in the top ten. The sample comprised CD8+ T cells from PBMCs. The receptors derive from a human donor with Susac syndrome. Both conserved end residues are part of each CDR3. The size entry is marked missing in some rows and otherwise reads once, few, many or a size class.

CDR3: CASRRQGQSSYEQYF
J: TRBJ2-7
size: -
V: TRBV11-2

CDR3: CASSPRETPSYEQYF
J: TRBJ2-7
size: -
V: TRBV9

CDR3: CASSLRGSGNTIYF
J: TRBJ1-3
size: -
V: TRBV27

CDR3: CASSFRTSAYEQYF
J: TRBJ2-7
size: -
V: TRBV7-9

CDR3: CASSQEPGPDEKLFF
J: TRBJ1-4
size: -
V: TRBV4-2

CDR3: CSARDLARQGYNEQFF
J: TRBJ2-1
size: -
V: TRBV20-1

CDR3: CAGSPEIGYEQYF
J: TRBJ2-7
size: once
V: TRBV7-9

CDR3: CASSLWGGPNEQFF
J: TRBJ2-1
size: -
V: TRBV11-2

CDR3: CASSSVGGNTEAFF
J: TRBJ1-1
size: -
V: TRBV5-6

CDR3: CAWIRGYEQYF
J: TRBJ2-7
size: -
V: TRBV30

CDR3: CASSVGGGGSSPLHF
J: TRBJ1-6
size: -
V: TRBV9

CDR3: CASSQGAEAFF
J: TRBJ1-1
size: -
V: TRBV12-3/TRBV12-4

CDR3: CASSLFDRGFDQPQHF
J: TRBJ1-5
size: -
V: TRBV7-2

CDR3: CASSFHGRETQYF
J: TRBJ2-5
size: -
V: TRBV12-3/TRBV12-4

CDR3: CASGPYDPLRGYGYTF
J: TRBJ1-2
size: -
V: TRBV12-5

CDR3: CASSRAGPYNEQFF
J: TRBJ2-1
size: -
V: TRBV5-6

CDR3: CASSPSRGFDEQYF
J: TRBJ2-7
size: -
V: TRBV3-1

CDR3: CSADDRGATEKLFF
J: TRBJ1-4
size: -
V: TRBV20-1

CDR3: CASSSGQTYEQYF
J: TRBJ2-7
size: -
V: TRBV7-2

CDR3: CASSQDILVGDRFNQPQHF
J: TRBJ1-5
size: -
V: TRBV4-1

CDR3: CASSEGQVYEQYF
J: TRBJ2-7
size: -
V: TRBV6-1

CDR3: CASSLSVGAANEKLFF
J: TRBJ1-4
size: -
V: TRBV13

CDR3: CASSQGYGTGRGANVLTF
J: TRBJ2-6
size: -
V: TRBV7-9

CDR3: CASSKTSGVVNEQFF
J: TRBJ2-1
size: once
V: TRBV2

CDR3: CATSDPAGGQFF
J: TRBJ2-1
size: -
V: TRBV24-1

CDR3: CASGPDYRYEQYF
J: TRBJ2-7
size: once
V: TRBV12-5

CDR3: CASRGTVGDEKLFF
J: TRBJ1-4
size: -
V: TRBV2

CDR3: CASSQALRAHTQYF
J: TRBJ2-3
size: -
V: TRBV4-1

CDR3: CASSSQRGAQGDEQFF
J: TRBJ2-1
size: -
V: TRBV9

CDR3: CASSLRQGGSNEQYF
J: TRBJ2-7
size: -
V: TRBV7-8

CDR3: CAWSAIGTVGTGELFF
J: TRBJ2-2
size: -
V: TRBV30

CDR3: CASSSTGEQYF
J: TRBJ2-7
size: -
V: TRBV7-9

CDR3: CAWRGANEKLFF
J: TRBJ1-4
size: -
V: TRBV30

CDR3: CAWSTAYGYTF
J: TRBJ1-2
size: -
V: TRBV30

CDR3: CASGLKAANTEAFF
J: TRBJ1-1
size: -
V: TRBV12-5

CDR3: CASSLGLSGGEQFF
J: TRBJ2-1
size: -
V: TRBV7-3

CDR3: CSGEGPGELFF
J: TRBJ2-2
size: -
V: TRBV29-1

CDR3: CASSFLGQSYEQYF
J: TRBJ2-7
size: -
V: TRBV12-3/TRBV12-4

CDR3: CASSEEGWTEAFF
J: TRBJ1-1
size: -
V: TRBV2

CDR3: CATSRKAWDSNQPQHF
J: TRBJ1-5
size: -
V: TRBV15

CDR3: CASSQGQTSYEQYF
J: TRBJ2-7
size: -
V: TRBV3-1

CDR3: CATSDGSNQPQHF
J: TRBJ1-5
size: -
V: TRBV24-1

CDR3: CASTLARGGYGYTF
J: TRBJ1-2
size: -
V: TRBV12-3/TRBV12-4

CDR3: CAWGMSAEAFF
J: TRBJ1-1
size: -
V: TRBV30

CDR3: CSASHLNTEAFF
J: TRBJ1-1
size: once
V: TRBV20-1

CDR3: CATSRERTGIYEQYF
J: TRBJ2-7
size: -
V: TRBV15

CDR3: CASSQGREGSNEQFF
J: TRBJ2-1
size: -
V: TRBV4-1

CDR3: CASSQVAGTEAFF
J: TRBJ1-1
size: -
V: TRBV4-1